The 21 T cell receptor beta chains below all came from one sample that was sequenced in a study of cytomegalovirus exposure and HLA in healthy donors (TCRdb year 2017). The protocol used for the library was the immunoSEQ multiplex PCR assay. The multiplex PCR relied on a mix of 60 forward primers for TCR Vbeta segments and 13 reverse primers for TCR Jbeta segments. Drawn from immuneACCESS, this table holds only the in-frame rearrangements with V and J called that TCRdb kept. Clones are partly lost; checked studies trace under half to an unresolved V gene and leave the rest unexplained. The sample table records 200,000 to 250,000 clones; more than 65% of these occur just once. 0.6% to 0.7% of the sample goes to the ten largest clones. Sequenced sample: PBMCs. The receptor set was obtained from a man between 18 and 35 years old in good health and CMV-seronegative.

The chain employs TRBV11-2 and TRBJ1-4; 7 nucleotides match TRBD1. Trimming removed 1 base from V and 7 bases from J; junction bases left unmatched: 6. The CDR3 loop spans 15 amino acids. Germline assignment: CDR1 SGHAT and CDR2 FQNNGV. The CDR3, as DNA: TGTGCCAGCAGCTTAGGCCAGGGGGATTTTGAAAAACTGTTTTTT. As protein: CASSLGQGDFEKLFF. The full variable domain, rest sourced from reference TRBV11-2 and TRBJ1-4, is EAGVAQSPRYKIIEKRQSVAFWCNPISGHATLYWYQQILGQGPKLLIQFQNNGVVDDSQLPKDRFSAERLKGVDSTLKIQPAKLEDSAVYLCASSLGQGDFEKLFFGSGTQLSVL.

V usage is TRBV25-1 and J usage is TRBJ2-1; the D gene is possibly TRBD1 (5 bases). The V end lost 7 bases, the J end lost 13 bases, and 14 bases lay between the germline ends. The germline V gene has CDR1 MGHDK and CDR2 SYGVNS. The CDR3 extends over 11 amino acids. The CDR3 is CASTLTGRQFF. CDR3 sequence (DNA): TGTGCCAGCACCCTCACAGGTCGTCAGTTCTTC.

This clone has only a few counts. The rearrangement uses TRBV2 and TRBJ2-7; 8 bases fit TRBD2. The CDR3 sequence is 15 residues long. Germline trimming cut 11 bases from V and 4 bases from J; bases unmatched to any gene: 16. Germline CDR1 reads SNHLY; CDR2 reads FYNNEI. Here the CDR3 reads CALKKGDSGNYEQYF. The DNA of the CDR3 is TGTGCCCTCAAAAAGGGAGATAGCGGGAATTACGAGCAGTACTTC.

As for this clone: The sample contains more than one DNA sequence encoding this CDR3. The chain employs TRBV10-1 and TRBJ2-7; 7 bases are shared with TRBD2. With V trimmed by 0 bases and J by 5 bases, 4 bases remained unmatched. From germline, CDR1 is WNHNN and CDR2 SYGVQD (reference sequence). The CDR3 consists of 14 residues. The CDR3, as DNA: TGCGCCAGCAGTGAGTCGGGGGGGAGCGACGAGCAGTACTTC. As protein: CASSESGGSDEQYF.

The table lists this clone with a few counts. The chain employs TRBV7-6 and TRBJ2-7, with 11 positions matching TRBD1. CDR1 is SGHVS and CDR2 is FNYEAQ in the germline V gene. CDR3 length: 14 residues. V lost 5 bases to trimming and J lost 5 bases; unmatched junction nucleotides: 5. The CDR3 region has the DNA TGTGCCAGCAGCCCGAGGACAGGGGGCAACGAGCAGTACTTC. Its translation: CASSPRTGGNEQYF.

The chain is built from TRBV19 and TRBJ2-7; D is possibly TRBD2 (6 bases). Germline V CDR1 and CDR2: LNHDA, SQIVND (reference sequence). The CDR3 has 13 amino acids. The V end lost 6 bases, the J end lost 4 bases, and 13 bases lay between the germline ends. CDR3 nucleotide sequence: TGTGCCAGTAGCCCGGAGGGCAGATACGAGCAGTACTTC. It translates to CASSPEGRYEQYF.

The chain recombines TRBV2 with TRBJ2-7, with a tentative D call TRBD1 (6 bases). From germline, CDR1 is SNHLY and CDR2 FYNNEI. This CDR3 spans 13 amino acids. Trimming took off 7 bases at V and 2 bases at J, with 12 bases between the two ends. This chain's CDR3 is CASTIQGPYEQYF. The CDR3 coding sequence is TGTGCCAGCACTATACAGGGACCCTACGAGCAGTACTTC.

This chain joins TRBV5-1 and TRBJ2-1, with D uncertain. Between the trimmed V and J ends, which lost 0 bases and 0 bases, there was a span of 22 bases. The germline V gene has CDR1 SGHRS and CDR2 YFSETQ. This CDR3 has 20 residues. This CDR3 is CASSLGDLPGSTSSYNEQFF. DNA for the CDR3: TGCGCCAGCAGCTTGGGTGATTTGCCAGGCAGCACCAGCTCCTACAATGAGCAGTTCTTC.

V is TRBV7-2 and J is TRBJ2-3; 14 nucleotides agree with TRBD2. The CDR3 is made up of 15 amino acids. The V gene's germline CDR1 is SGHTA and CDR2 FQGNSA. The trim removed 4 bases at V and 4 bases at J, leaving 1 base unmatched. The CDR3 here is CASSSGLAGADTQYF. The CDR3 DNA sequence: TGTGCCAGCAGCTCGGGACTAGCGGGAGCAGATACGCAGTATTTT.

This chain uses TRBV30 with TRBJ1-1; perhaps TRBD1 as D (6 bases). The CDR3 runs 12 residues. Trimming removed 4 bases from V and 6 bases from J, with 12 bases in between. Germline CDR1 and CDR2: GTSNPN and SVGIG (reference sequence). In DNA form, the CDR3 reads TGTGCCTGGACCAGCAACAGGGCTGAAGCTTTCTTT. It encodes CAWTSNRAEAFF.

This sequence joins TRBV5-5 and TRBJ2-5; 12 bases fit TRBD2. There are 16 residues in the CDR3. The junction had 5 bases not matched to a gene; V was cut back by 0 bases and J by 5 bases. Germline CDR1 SGHKS, CDR2 YYEKEE (reference sequence). The CDR3 here is CASSLGTSGITETQYF. The CDR3 coding sequence is TGTGCCAGCAGCTTGGGGACTAGCGGGATTACGGAGACCCAGTACTTC.

The genes are TRBV5-4 and TRBJ2-5, with 8 bases that match TRBD1. The junction had 7 bases not matched to a gene; V was cut back by 1 base and J by 11 bases. This CDR3 region has 13 residues. The germline V gene encodes CDR1 SGHNT and CDR2 YYREEE (reference sequence). CDR3 in amino acids: CASSLTGGFEQYF. CDR3 bases: TGTGCCAGCAGCTTGACAGGGGGGTTTGAGCAGTACTTC.

The rearrangement joins TRBV27 to TRBJ2-6; 11 nucleotides agree with TRBD1. Germline V gene sequence: CDR1 MNHEY, CDR2 SMNVEV (reference sequence). The CDR3 runs 19 residues. With V trimmed by 5 bases and J by 2 bases, 11 bases remained unmatched. The CDR3 DNA reads as TGTGCCAGCAGTCCATTTTACGGACAGGGGGCGGCTGGGGCCAACGTCCTGACTTTC. Translating it yields CASSPFYGQGAAGANVLTF.

V usage is TRBV27 and J usage is TRBJ2-2, with 7 bases matching TRBD2. Trimming removed 6 bases from V and 2 bases from J; junction bases left unmatched: 9. The length of the CDR3 is 16 residues. Germline values: CDR1 MNHEY, CDR2 SMNVEV (reference sequence). The CDR3 DNA reads as TGTGCCAGCAGGCCCCCGGCGGGAGTTAACACCGGGGAGCTGTTTTTT. Translation: CASRPPAGVNTGELFF.

The rearrangement joins TRBV10-3 to TRBJ1-1; 9 bases align to TRBD1. Trimming removed 3 bases from V and 5 bases from J; junction bases left unmatched: 10. CDR3 size: 16 residues. Germline V gives CDR1 ENHRY, CDR2 SYGVKD. CDR3 amino acids: CAISDSLTGGDTEAFF. DNA for the CDR3: TGTGCCATCAGTGACTCCCTGACAGGGGGGGATACTGAAGCTTTCTTT.

The chain has TRBV29-1 and TRBJ1-5; 7 bases are shared with TRBD1. The V segment lost 7 bases and the J segment 4 bases; nucleotides outside the gene matches: 4. CDR1 and CDR2 (germline): SQVTM, ANQGSEA. This CDR3 has 12 amino acids. CDR3 residues: CSALTGNQPQHF. CDR3 sequence (DNA): TGCAGCGCCCTGACAGGGAATCAGCCCCAGCATTTT. Combining the CDR3 with reference TRBV29-1 and TRBJ1-5 gives the whole variable domain SAVISQKPSRDICQRGTSLTIQCQVDSQVTMMFWYRQQPGQSLTLIATANQGSEATYESGFVIDKFPISRPNLTFSTLTVSNMSPEDSSIYLCSALTGNQPQHFGDGTRLSIL.

This rearrangement joins TRBV9 to TRBJ2-3; D possibly corresponds to TRBD1 (6 bases). Trimming cost V 0 bases and J 5 bases, with 13 bases left between them. Germline CDR1 SGDLS, CDR2 YYNGEE. The CDR3 has 15 amino acids. CDR3 bases: TGTGCCAGCAGCGTAGGGGGGCAGGCCCGAGATACGCAGTATTTT. Translating it yields CASSVGGQARDTQYF.

V usage is TRBV19 and J usage is TRBJ2-7, with a possible D match to TRBD1 (5 bases). The V gene lost 1 base and the J gene lost 3 bases, with 13 bases spanning the gap. Germline assignment: CDR1 LNHDA and CDR2 SQIVND (reference sequence). CDR3 length: 15 residues. This chain's CDR3 is CASSIVDSPDYEQYF. CDR3 sequence (DNA): TGTGCCAGTAGTATAGTCGACAGCCCGGACTACGAGCAGTACTTC. Full variable domain (remainder filled in from reference TRBV19 and TRBJ2-7): DGGITQSPKYLFRKEGQNVTLSCEQNLNHDAMYWYRQDPGQGLRLIYYSQIVNDFQKGDIAEGYSVSREKKESFPLTVTSAQKNPTAFYLCASSIVDSPDYEQYFGPGTRLTVT.

This chain joins TRBV2 and TRBJ2-1, with TRBD2 identical over 10 bases. Germline-derived CDR1 and CDR2 are SNHLY and FYNNEI. CDR3 size: 16 residues. V lost 5 bases, J lost 6 bases, and 10 bases stayed unmatched. CDR3 loop: CASSLLAGLTSNEQFF. CDR3 in DNA: TGTGCCAGCAGTCTACTAGCGGGACTAACCTCCAATGAGCAGTTCTTC.

The chain is built from TRBV21-1 and TRBJ2-7; TRBD2, the table's D call, lacks a check against the DNA. TRBV21-1 is a pseudogene segment. CDR3 size: 11 residues. CDR3: CASRLASEQYF. The CDR3 bases are TGTGCCAGCAGACTAGCGTCCGAGCAGTACTTC.

V and J are TRBV9 and TRBJ2-3, with unresolved D. This CDR3 comprises 14 residues. V shed 3 bases and J shed 2 bases, with 10 bases lying between them. Germline V lookup: CDR1 SGDLS, CDR2 YYNGEE. As DNA, the CDR3 is TGTGCCAGCAGCGCCCCAGGTAACACAGATACGCAGTATTTT. Its translation is CASSAPGNTDTQYF.